The TCR beta chain described here comes from a study of shared clonotypes between healthy human individuals. Roughly 200 ng DNA, 30,000 to 35,000 T cell genomes, went into each sorted-subset replicate PCR. Sequencing used immunoSEQ multiplex PCR; TCRdb keeps in-frame clones, though not all of them. This sample has over 700,000 clones; over 55% occur once, and the top ten carry more than 1.5%. Subsets obtained from CD4+ cells comprised CD45RA+ naive and CD45RA-negative memory cells. Per germline, CDR1 MNHEY and CDR2 SMNVEV (reference sequence). With 5 bases removed from V and 1 base from J, the gap between germline ends came to 14 bases. The CDR3 covers 15 residues. Comment on this clone: As yet, its antigen is unknown.

General study points: Generally, naive subsets came out with larger estimated richness than memory subsets. Compared with clonotypes that all four donors shared, non-shared clonotypes had lower generation probabilities.

Material for sequencing was memory CD4+ T cells sorted from blood. Sample subset: CD45RA-negative fraction. This chain uses TRBV27 with TRBJ1-1; unclear D gene. The clonotype originates from a woman under 40 in good health. CDR3 coding DNA: TGTGCCAGCAGTCCCACGTTCCCCAAGAACACTGAAGCTTTCTTT. Translated: CASSPTFPKNTEAFF.